This TCR beta chain comes out of a study of blood T cell repertoires in COVID-19. Turning to the study itself: Samples of COVID-19 (acute and convalescent) were obtained from the United States, Italy and Spain. The cDNA or gDNA used as material had been derived from T cells, B-cell-depleted T cells, or PBMCs.

Authors' processing steps: Cell counts per sample came from amplifying reference gene primers. Profiled with immunoSEQ multiplex PCR; TCRdb holds only in-frame clones, not every one. V, J and clone size derive from that table, while D and trimming were established from the DNA sequence. The sample holds about 230,000 clones, around 80% seen once. CDR1 and CDR2 from the germline V gene are SGHNT and YYREEE (reference sequence). The CDR3 runs 17 residues. Trimming removed 4 bases at V and 0 bases at J, with 19 bases between. This clonotype originated in a woman aged 80 or over with active or convalescent COVID-19. Sequencing was carried out using peripheral blood. The chain carries TRBV5-4 and TRBJ2-5; D perhaps matches TRBD2 (6 bases). CDR3 loop: CASSKGLREEYQETQYF. The CDR3 DNA is TGTGCCAGCAGCAAAGGCCTCAGGGAGGAGTACCAAGAGACCCAGTACTTC. Complete variable domain (other parts from reference TRBV5-4 and TRBJ2-5): ETGVTQSPTHLIKTRGQQVTLRCSSQSGHNTVSWYQQALGQGPQFIFQYYREEENGRGNFPPRFSGLQFPNYSSELNVNALELDDSALYLCASSKGLREEYQETQYFGPGTRLLVL.